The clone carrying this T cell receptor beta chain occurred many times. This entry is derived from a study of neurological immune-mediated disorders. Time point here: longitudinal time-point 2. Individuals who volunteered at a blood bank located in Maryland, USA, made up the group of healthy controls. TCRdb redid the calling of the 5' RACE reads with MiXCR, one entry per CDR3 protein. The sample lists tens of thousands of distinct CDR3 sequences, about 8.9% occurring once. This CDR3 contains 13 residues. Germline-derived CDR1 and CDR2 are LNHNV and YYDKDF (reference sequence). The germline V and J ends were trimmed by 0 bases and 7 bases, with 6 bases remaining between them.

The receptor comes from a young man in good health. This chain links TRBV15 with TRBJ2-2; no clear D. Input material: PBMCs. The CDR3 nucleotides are TGTGCCACCAGCAGAGATAACGGCGGGGAGCTGTTTTTT. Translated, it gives CATSRDNGGELFF.